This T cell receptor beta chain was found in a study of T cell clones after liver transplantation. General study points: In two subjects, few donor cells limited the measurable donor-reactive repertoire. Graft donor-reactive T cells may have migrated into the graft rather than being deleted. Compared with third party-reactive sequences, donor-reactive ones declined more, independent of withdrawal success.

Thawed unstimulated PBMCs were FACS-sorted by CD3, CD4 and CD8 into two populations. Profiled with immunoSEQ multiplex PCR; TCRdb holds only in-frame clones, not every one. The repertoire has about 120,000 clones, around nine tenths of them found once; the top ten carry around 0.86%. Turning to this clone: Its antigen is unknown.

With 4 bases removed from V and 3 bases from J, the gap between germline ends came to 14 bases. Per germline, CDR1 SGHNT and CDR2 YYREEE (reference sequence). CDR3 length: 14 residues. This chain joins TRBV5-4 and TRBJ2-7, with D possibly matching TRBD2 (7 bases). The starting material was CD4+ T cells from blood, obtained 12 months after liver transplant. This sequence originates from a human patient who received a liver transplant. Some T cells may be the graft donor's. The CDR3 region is CASSRAGAYYEQYF. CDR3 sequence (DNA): TGTGCCAGCAGCCGGGCGGGGGCTTACTACGAGCAGTACTTC.